Presented here are 12 T cell receptor beta chains from one specimen sequenced in a study of T cells in Graves' hyperthyroidism and ophthalmopathy. TCR beta CDR3 sequences were amplified from RNA transcripts. The TCR CDR3 first-round RT-PCR relied on the HTBI primer set. MiXCR, applied by TCRdb to the multiplex PCR reads, yields one record per CDR3 protein. Among approximately 480,000 distinct CDR3 sequences listed, about a fifth were seen once. Input material: blood. These receptors were taken from a young man with Graves' hyperthyroidism.

This clonotype was recorded at least ten times. This may stem from a read error, because a much larger clone lies one nucleotide away. J is TRBJ2-5 and V is TRBV11-2; 7 bases align to TRBD2. After removal of 5 bases from V and 4 bases from J, the junction contained 22 bases not matched to a gene. The germline V gene has CDR1 SGHAT and CDR2 FQNNGV. This CDR3 is 19 amino acids long. The CDR3 is CASSREIDRIAGNGETQYF. CDR3 nucleotides: TGTGCCAGCAGCCGCGAAATAGACCGGATAGCGGGTAATGGAGAGACCCAGTACTTC.

This clonotype turned up a few times. This chain connects TRBV27 to TRBJ1-1; no reliable D call. This CDR3 contains 14 residues. CDR1 and CDR2 (germline): MNHEY, SMNVEV (reference sequence). V lost 3 bases and J 0 bases, leaving 8 bases between the germline ends. CDR3 sequence (DNA): TGTGCCAGCAGTTTCGGCAGTTTGAACACTGAAGCTTTCTTT. Amino acid sequence: CASSFGSLNTEAFF.

This sequence joins TRBV15 and TRBJ1-2; D not resolved. The CDR3 runs 14 residues. V was pared by 5 bases and J by 8 bases, with 18 bases between. Germline loops: CDR1 LNHNV, CDR2 YYDKDF (reference sequence). CDR3 in amino acids: CATSPRKAFPGYTF. CDR3 bases: TGTGCCACCAGCCCCCGCAAGGCCTTCCCCGGCTACACCTTC.

This clonotype has at least ten counts. This chain joins TRBV12-5 and TRBJ2-2; the D gene is possibly TRBD1 (6 bases). CDR1 is LGHNT, CDR2 FRNRAP, per germline. This CDR3 is built from 14 residues. V dropped 7 bases and J dropped 5 bases, with 14 bases sitting between them. The CDR3 loop reads CASAREGDTGELFF. CDR3 in DNA: TGTGCTAGTGCCCGCGAGGGGGATACCGGGGAGCTGTTTTTT.

This clonotype was detected ten times or more. V usage is TRBV29-1 and J usage is TRBJ1-1, with D perhaps matching TRBD1 (5 bases). The length of the CDR3 is 14 residues. The V gene's germline CDR1 is SQVTM and CDR2 ANQGSEA. Between the trimmed V and J ends, which lost 1 base and 4 bases, there was a span of 13 bases. The CDR3 DNA follows: TGCAGCGTTGAAGGTAGGCAGGGCGCCACTGAAGCTTTCTTT. Translation: CSVEGRQGATEAFF.

J is TRBJ2-7 and V is TRBV12-3 or TRBV12-4; no firm D call. Trimming took 4 bases from V and 4 from J, leaving 11 bases between them. This CDR3 has 13 residues. CDR3 DNA sequence: TGTGCCAGCAGTTCTTTAGGCCTATACGAGCAGTACTTC. It translates to CASSSLGLYEQYF.

This clonotype was seen ten or more times. V usage is TRBV11-2 and J usage is TRBJ1-1, with D perhaps matching TRBD1 (6 bases). Trimming took 4 bases from V and 11 from J, leaving 17 bases between them. Germline V gene sequence: CDR1 SGHAT, CDR2 FQNNGV. The length of the CDR3 is 13 residues. CDR3 DNA: TGTGCCAGCAGCTGGGCCGGGGGCGGTGAGGCTTTCTTT. Encoded protein: CASSWAGGGEAFF.

This clonotype was detected many times. The V call is TRBV6-2 or TRBV6-3, the J call TRBJ2-2; the match to TRBD1 covers 7 bases. V was clipped by 6 bases and J by 1 base; unmatched bases: 8. CDR1 is MNHEY and CDR2 is SVGEGT in the germline V gene. This CDR3 has 16 residues. CDR3 region: CASSPRGQGNTGELFF. CDR3 DNA sequence: TGTGCCAGCAGCCCGAGGGGGCAGGGGAACACCGGGGAGCTGTTTTTT.

As regards this clonotype: A clone one base away is much larger, so this may be a read error. The chain combines TRBV7-2 with TRBJ2-7; the D gene is possibly TRBD2 (5 bases). Germline loops: CDR1 SGHTA, CDR2 FQGNSA. The CDR3 totals 13 residues. The CDR3 loop reads CGSSLALGSEQYF. CDR3 DNA: TGTGGCAGCAGCTTAGCTTTAGGGAGTGAGCAGTACTTC.

This chain uses TRBV6-2 or TRBV6-3 with TRBJ2-4, with 8 bases that match TRBD2. V shed 6 bases, J shed 0 bases, and the junction held 19 bases outside the gene matches. This CDR3 comprises 20 residues. Looked up from germline, CDR1 is MNHEY and CDR2 is SVGEGT. This chain's CDR3 is CASSPGLVPEMYLAKNIQYF. Written as DNA, the CDR3 is TGTGCCAGCAGCCCGGGACTAGTCCCCGAAATGTACCTAGCCAAAAACATTCAGTACTTC.

Regarding this clonotype: At one of its ends the junction is not consistent with the germline gene, which may arise from a read error. V and J are TRBV5-1 and TRBJ1-1, with 7 positions matching TRBD1. Germline V CDR1 and CDR2: SGHRS, YFSETQ. The CDR3 runs 15 residues. CDR3 residues: CASSPTTGMNTEACF. DNA of the CDR3: TGCGCCAGCAGCCCGACGACAGGGATGAACACTGAAGCTTGCTTT.

There are a few counts of this clonotype. The chain links TRBV6-1 to TRBJ1-2, with 7 bases identical to TRBD1. CDR3 length equals 12 residues. From germline, CDR1 is MNHNS and CDR2 SASEGT. After removal of 4 bases from V and 6 bases from J, the junction contained 2 bases not matched to a gene. As DNA, the CDR3 is TGTGCCAGCAGTGCCGACAGGGATGGCTACACCTTC. Protein product: CASSADRDGYTF.